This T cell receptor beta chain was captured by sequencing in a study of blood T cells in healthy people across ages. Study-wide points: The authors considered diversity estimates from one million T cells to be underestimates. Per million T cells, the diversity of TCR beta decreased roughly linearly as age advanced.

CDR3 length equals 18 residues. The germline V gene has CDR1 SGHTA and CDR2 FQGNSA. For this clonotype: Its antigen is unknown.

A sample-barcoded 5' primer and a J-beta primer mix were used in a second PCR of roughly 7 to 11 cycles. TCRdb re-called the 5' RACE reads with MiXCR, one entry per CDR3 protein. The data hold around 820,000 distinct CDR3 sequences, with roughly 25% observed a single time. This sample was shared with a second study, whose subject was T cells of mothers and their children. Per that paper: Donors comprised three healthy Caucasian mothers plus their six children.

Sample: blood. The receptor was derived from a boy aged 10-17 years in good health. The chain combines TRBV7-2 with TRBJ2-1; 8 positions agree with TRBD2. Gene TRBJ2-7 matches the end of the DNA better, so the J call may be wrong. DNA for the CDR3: TGTGCCAGCAGGTATGGACAAGAGGGACTAGGCGAACCCTACGAGCAGTACTTC. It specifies CASRYGQEGLGEPYEQYF.